A single sample gave rise to the 14 T cell receptor beta chains below, sequenced in a study of T-cell memory formation after mild COVID-19. TCRdb reprocessed the 5' RACE reads via MiXCR and lists one record per CDR3 protein. Of about 350,000 distinct CDR3 sequences in the sample, 25% to 30% were seen once. Sequences were obtained from PBMCs or a T cell subset sorted from them (not recorded which). These receptors all stem from an adult woman who had mild COVID-19 (a few samples of this study predate the infection). Cell type and time point are not known.

V is TRBV15 and J is TRBJ2-5; D unresolved. Trimming removed 1 base from V and 1 base from J, with 4 bases in between. Germline CDR1 and CDR2: LNHNV and YYDKDF (reference sequence). The CDR3 runs 13 residues. CDR3 sequence reads: CATSRGAQETQYF. In DNA form, the CDR3 reads TGTGCCACCAGCAGAGGGGCCCAAGAGACCCAGTACTTC.

The V and J genes are TRBV5-1 and TRBJ1-1, with D uncertain. V lost 0 bases and J lost 4, with 13 bases in between. The CDR3 runs 15 residues. The V gene's germline CDR1 is SGHRS and CDR2 YFSETQ. The CDR3 loop is CASSLAQTVTTEAFF. The CDR3 DNA is TGCGCCAGCAGCTTGGCTCAAACAGTGACCACTGAAGCTTTCTTT.

The table lists this clonotype with a count of one. The CDR3 protein is CASGQIDYEQYF. Here the CDR3 DNA reads TGTGCCAGCGGACAGATAGATTACGAGCAGTACTTC. This chain joins TRBV10-3 and TRBJ2-7, with D possibly TRBD1 on 6 matching bases. The CDR3 length is 12 residues. CDR1 is ENHRY, CDR2 SYGVKD, per germline. Trimming removed 10 bases at V and 4 bases at J, with 14 bases between.

V is TRBV20-1 and J is TRBJ2-6; a weak D match, TRBD1 (6 bases). CDR1 DFQATT and CDR2 SNEGSKA come from the germline V gene (reference sequence). The CDR3 has 14 amino acids. The V and J ends lost 3 bases and 4 bases respectively, with 10 bases between them. The CDR3 sequence is CSASTGTGANVLTF. The CDR3 coding sequence is TGCAGTGCTAGCACAGGGACAGGGGCCAACGTCCTGACTTTC.

This clonotype was picked up a small number of times. This chain connects TRBV5-1 to TRBJ2-7, with D unresolved. Germline lookup yields CDR1 SGHRS and CDR2 YFSETQ. This CDR3 comprises 14 residues. Deletions cut 4 bases from V and 0 bases from J, with 11 bases between. In DNA, the CDR3 is TGCGCCAGCAGCCCGGGCTTCGCCTCCTACGAGCAGTACTTC. As protein: CASSPGFASYEQYF.

Only a few counts were recorded for this clonotype. V is TRBV6-5 and J is TRBJ1-1; D unresolved. The germline V and J ends were trimmed by 4 bases and 11 bases, with 23 bases remaining between them. CDR1 is MNHEY, CDR2 SVGAGI, per germline. CDR3 length equals 15 residues. CDR3 coding DNA: TGTGCCAGCAGTTCTCGCCCCGATACTCCAGCCTGGGCTTTCTTT. As protein: CASSSRPDTPAWAFF.

The V gene is TRBV5-4, the J gene TRBJ2-7, with D unclear. Trimming left V 0 bases short and J 2 bases short, with 9 bases between. Per the germline V gene, CDR1 is SGHNT and CDR2 is YYREEE (reference sequence). The CDR3 totals 14 residues. The CDR3 DNA is TGTGCCAGCAGCTTGGGAGACAACCCCTACGAGCAGTACTTC. It is translated as CASSLGDNPYEQYF.

The J gene is TRBJ2-1, the V gene TRBV9, with TRBD2 identical over 11 bases. V gave up 0 bases and J gave up 5 bases; unmatched junction bases: 7. CDR3 length: 17 residues. Looked up from germline, CDR1 is SGDLS and CDR2 is YYNGEE. The CDR3, as DNA: TGTGCCAGCAGCGTAGTGAGGGGGACTAGCGGTAACAATGAGCAGTTCTTC. This codes for CASSVVRGTSGNNEQFF.

This clonotype occurred a few times. The J gene is TRBJ2-7, the V gene TRBV12-3 or TRBV12-4; TRBD2 aligns across 8 bases. The V segment lost 6 bases and the J segment 2 bases; nucleotides outside the gene matches: 6. The CDR3 loop spans 14 amino acids. The CDR3: CASSIAGPAYEQYF. CDR3 bases: TGTGCCAGCAGCATAGCGGGGCCTGCCTACGAGCAGTACTTC.

This clonotype turned up a few times. The V call is TRBV7-9, the J call TRBJ2-7, with D possibly TRBD1 on 6 matching bases. The CDR3 loop spans 15 amino acids. Germline-derived CDR1 and CDR2 are SEHNR and FQNEAQ (reference sequence). V was pared by 0 bases and J by 7 bases, with 16 bases between. The DNA of the CDR3 is TGTGCCAGCAGCTTAGCGGTATATGGGGGCGAGGAGCAGTACTTC. The encoded protein is CASSLAVYGGEEQYF.

This clonotype showed up many times. This chain uses TRBV5-1 with TRBJ2-3; TRBD2 matches 7 bases. The ends lost 5 bases at V and 2 bases at J; junction bases unmatched: 8. The CDR3 is 15 amino acids. The V gene's germline CDR1 is SGHRS and CDR2 YFSETQ. The CDR3 region is CASRNRDYFTDTQYF. CDR3 DNA: TGCGCCAGCAGAAACCGGGACTACTTCACAGATACGCAGTATTTT.

This chain connects TRBV3-1 to TRBJ2-7; 9 positions agree with TRBD2. With V trimmed by 1 base and J by 5 bases, 0 bases remained unmatched. The length of the CDR3 is 13 residues. Germline loops: CDR1 LGHDT, CDR2 YNNKEL (reference sequence). The CDR3 DNA reads as TGTGCCAGCAGCCAAGCTAGCGGGAACGAGCAGTACTTC. It specifies CASSQASGNEQYF.

The V call is TRBV7-3, the J call TRBJ2-1; TRBD2 is a possible D gene (6 bases). V gave up 5 bases and J gave up 4 bases, with 18 bases separating them. This CDR3 contains 16 residues. Germline V gene data show CDR1 as SGHTA and CDR2 as FQGTGA. The CDR3 here is CASSPASAGLYNEQFF. The CDR3 nucleotides are TGTGCCAGCAGCCCCGCGTCGGCGGGGTTATACAATGAGCAGTTCTTC. Full variable domain (rest looked up from reference TRBV7-3 and TRBJ2-1): GAGVSQTPSNKVTEKGKYVELRCDPISGHTALYWYRQSLGQGPEFLIYFQGTGAADDSGLPNDRFFAVRPEGSVSTLKIQRTERGDSAVYLCASSPASAGLYNEQFFGPGTRLTVL.

The sample holds many counts of this clonotype. The gene calls are TRBV12-3 or TRBV12-4 and TRBJ2-1; 9 bases match TRBD2. CDR3 length: 14 residues. V dropped 9 bases and J dropped 1; count of bases not matched to a gene: 4. CDR3 region: CASSGGVSYNEQFF. The DNA of the CDR3 is TGTGCCAGTAGCGGGGGTGTTTCCTACAATGAGCAGTTCTTC.